The next 18 T cell receptor beta chains were all read from a single sample in a study of cytomegalovirus exposure and HLA in healthy donors. The PCR contained 60 Vbeta and 13 Jbeta primers. Profiling relied on immunoSEQ multiplex PCR, and the TCRdb table lists in-frame clones only, not all of them. The profile shows about 77,000 clones, around 79% of them singletons. Sequenced material: PBMCs. The source is a man aged 35 to 55 in good health and CMV-seronegative.

This clone has only one observation. V is TRBV28 and J is TRBJ2-7, with 11 bases aligning to TRBD2. V was clipped by 9 bases and J by 6 bases; unmatched bases: 4. Germline CDR1 MDHEN, CDR2 SYDVKM. The CDR3 has 12 residues. This chain's CDR3 is CASSGRAFEQYF. In DNA, the CDR3 is TGTGCCAGTAGCGGGAGGGCCTTCGAGCAGTACTTC.

The chain uses TRBV4-3 and TRBJ1-4, with a weak D call TRBD1 (5 bases). V was trimmed by 0 bases and J by 8 bases, leaving 16 bases between them. Germline V gene lookup returns CDR1 LGHNA and CDR2 YSLEER. This CDR3 spans 16 amino acids. The CDR3 here is CASSQDPGRVEEKLFF. The DNA of the CDR3 is TGCGCCAGCAGCCAAGATCCGGGCAGGGTGGAGGAAAAACTGTTTTTT.

V gene TRBV28 combines with J gene TRBJ1-5; a weak D match, TRBD1 (5 bases). This CDR3 has 13 residues. Between the trimmed V and J ends, which lost 11 bases and 0 bases, there was a span of 11 bases. Per germline, CDR1 MDHEN and CDR2 SYDVKM. CDR3 amino acids: CASGGGSNQPQHF. The CDR3 region has the DNA TGTGCCTCGGGGGGAGGTAGCAATCAGCCCCAGCATTTT.

V gene TRBV27 combines with J gene TRBJ2-7; 7 bases are shared with TRBD1. The J segment lost 0 bases and the V segment lost 4 bases, leaving 6 bases of the junction unmatched. CDR3 length equals 15 residues. CDR1 and CDR2 (germline): MNHEY, SMNVEV (reference sequence). CDR3 nucleotide sequence: TGTGCCAGCAGTTATCGACAGGGCTTCTCCTACGAGCAGTACTTC. This encodes CASSYRQGFSYEQYF.

This sequence joins TRBV6-1 and TRBJ2-4; D is undetermined. There are 17 residues in the CDR3. V was trimmed by 0 bases and J by 2 bases, leaving 14 bases between them. Germline-derived CDR1 and CDR2 are MNHNS and SASEGT. The CDR3 here is CASSEAEFPATKNIQYF. CDR3 nucleotide sequence: TGTGCCAGCAGTGAAGCGGAGTTCCCTGCTACCAAAAACATTCAGTACTTC.

The chain employs TRBV2 and TRBJ2-1; 14 bases match TRBD2. This CDR3 is built from 16 residues. From germline, CDR1 is SNHLY and CDR2 FYNNEI. After removal of 5 bases from V and 9 bases from J, the junction contained 9 bases not matched to a gene. CDR3 residues: CASSPTGTSGRGEQFF. CDR3 nucleotides: TGTGCCAGCAGTCCAACCGGGACTAGCGGGAGAGGTGAGCAGTTCTTC.

J is TRBJ2-3 and V is TRBV9, with D maybe TRBD2 (5 bases). The ends were cut back, 4 bases at V and 0 bases at J, with 12 bases in the middle. Germline V gene data show CDR1 as SGDLS and CDR2 as YYNGEE. The CDR3 sequence is 15 residues long. Here the CDR3 reads CASSFLPGSTDTQYF. CDR3 sequence (DNA): TGTGCCAGCAGCTTCCTCCCGGGAAGCACAGATACGCAGTATTTT.

This chain joins TRBV28 and TRBJ1-1; D possibly corresponds to TRBD1 (6 bases). Per germline, CDR1 MDHEN and CDR2 SYDVKM. The CDR3 consists of 13 residues. V was cut by 3 bases and J by 12 bases, with 17 bases left in between. The CDR3 nucleotides are TGTGCCAGCAGTTTGGGGGCCCGGGGAGATTCTTTCTTT. The encoded protein is CASSLGARGDSFF.

The V gene is TRBV27, the J gene TRBJ2-1; perhaps TRBD1 as D (5 bases). The ends were cut back, 5 bases at V and 6 bases at J, with 17 bases in the middle. This CDR3 has 15 amino acids. The germline V gene encodes CDR1 MNHEY and CDR2 SMNVEV (reference sequence). The CDR3 is CASSPPRGKVNEQFF. Here the CDR3 DNA reads TGTGCCAGCAGTCCCCCAAGGGGCAAGGTCAATGAGCAGTTCTTC.

J is TRBJ2-5 and V is TRBV7-3, with D tentatively TRBD2 (6 bases). CDR1 and CDR2 (germline): SGHTA, FQGTGA. V shed 1 base and J shed 5 bases, with 14 bases lying between them. The CDR3 runs to 15 residues. CDR3 sequence reads: CASSLRGFSGETQYF. The DNA for the CDR3 is TGTGCCAGCAGCTTAAGAGGCTTCAGCGGGGAGACCCAGTACTTC.

The chain employs TRBV19 and TRBJ2-7; perhaps TRBD2 as D (6 bases). CDR3 length equals 14 residues. Looked up from germline, CDR1 is LNHDA and CDR2 is SQIVND (reference sequence). The V end was cut by 4 bases, the J end by 2 bases, with 12 bases between. CDR3 in amino acids: CASSSGTPPYEQYF. CDR3 coding DNA: TGTGCCAGTAGTAGCGGGACTCCCCCCTACGAGCAGTACTTC. Filled out from reference TRBV19 and TRBJ2-7, the complete variable domain reads DGGITQSPKYLFRKEGQNVTLSCEQNLNHDAMYWYRQDPGQGLRLIYYSQIVNDFQKGDIAEGYSVSREKKESFPLTVTSAQKNPTAFYLCASSSGTPPYEQYFGPGTRLTVT.

The chain carries TRBV29-1 and TRBJ2-1, with a tentative D call TRBD2 (6 bases). The CDR3 has 14 amino acids. Germline V lookup: CDR1 SQVTM, CDR2 ANQGSEA. The CDR3 loop is CSTGRGGNYNEQFF. In nucleotides, the CDR3 is TGCAGTACTGGAAGGGGCGGGAACTACAATGAGCAGTTCTTC.

The CDR3 nucleotides are TGTGCCAGTAGTACCAGGACAGGAGCTAACTATGGCTACACCTTC. Translation gives CASSTRTGANYGYTF. This chain connects TRBV19 to TRBJ1-2; TRBD1 matches 7 bases. CDR3 length: 15 residues. V lost 4 bases and J lost 0; bases outside the gene matches: 5. The germline V gene encodes CDR1 LNHDA and CDR2 SQIVND (reference sequence).

The chain is built from TRBV10-3 and TRBJ2-7, with TRBD1 as a possible D gene (6 bases). This CDR3 has 14 residues. The ends were cut back, 6 bases at V and 5 bases at J, with 17 bases in the middle. CDR1 ENHRY and CDR2 SYGVKD come from the germline V gene. The DNA of the CDR3 is TGTGCCATCAGGCCGCGACAGGTGGACCACGAGCAGTACTTC. It translates to CAIRPRQVDHEQYF.

The rearrangement joins TRBV4-3 to TRBJ2-2; TRBD1 aligns across 9 bases. The germline V gene has CDR1 LGHNA and CDR2 YSLEER. Trimming took 4 bases from V and 5 from J; bases not matched to a gene: 14. The CDR3 length is 18 residues. The CDR3 spells CASSRKVDGTGHTGELFF. CDR3 in DNA: TGCGCCAGCAGCCGAAAAGTTGACGGGACAGGGCATACCGGGGAGCTGTTTTTT.

V usage is TRBV11-1 and J usage is TRBJ2-5; TRBD1 matches at 7 bases. The CDR3 contains 13 residues. V lost 5 bases, J lost 5 bases, and 5 bases stayed unmatched. CDR1 is SGHAT, CDR2 FQDESV, per germline (reference sequence). CDR3 amino acids: CASSPGTVETQYF. CDR3 nucleotides: TGTGCCAGCAGCCCTGGGACAGTGGAGACCCAGTACTTC.

The CDR3 DNA sequence: TGTGCCAGCAGTGAAGATAAGGTAGCGGGAATCTACGAGCAGTACTTC. Its protein is CASSEDKVAGIYEQYF. The chain combines TRBV25-1 with TRBJ2-7, with 8 positions matching TRBD2. V lost 2 bases and J lost 3; bases outside the gene matches: 9. Looked up from germline, CDR1 is MGHDK and CDR2 is SYGVNS. The CDR3 spans 16 residues.

The chain carries TRBV6-1 and TRBJ1-2, with 7 bases identical to TRBD1. V dropped 6 bases and J dropped 2; count of bases not matched to a gene: 15. Germline V lookup: CDR1 MNHNS, CDR2 SASEGT. The CDR3 totals 17 residues. CDR3 loop: CASRETGTEYANYGYTF. CDR3 DNA sequence: TGTGCCAGCAGGGAAACCGGGACAGAATACGCAAACTATGGCTACACCTTC.